This T cell receptor beta chain emerged from a study of cytomegalovirus exposure and HLA in healthy donors. PCR used 60 Vbeta primers and 13 Jbeta primers. Repertoires were generated with immunoSEQ multiplex PCR, while TCRdb's copy carries only in-frame clones and drops some. The sample contains under 150,000 clones, 75% to 90% of which appear only once. This CDR3 contains 14 residues. CDR1 GTSNPN and CDR2 SVGIG come from the germline V gene (reference sequence). Trimming took 5 bases from V and 1 from J, leaving 12 bases between them. The sequence came from a male donor in good health and CMV-seronegative. The chain couples TRBV30 to TRBJ1-5, with D possibly TRBD1 on 6 matching bases. Sequencing was carried out using PBMCs. CDR3 DNA: TGTGCCTGGGAGGGGGGGGCGAGCAATCAGCCCCAGCATTTT. Translation gives CAWEGGASNQPQHF.